The next 23 T cell receptor beta chains were all read from a single sample in a study of patients and donors after allogeneic stem cell transplantation. TCRdb used MiXCR to reprocess the RT-PCR reads, holding one entry per CDR3 protein. The data contain about a million distinct CDR3 sequences, more than 15% of them singletons. Input material: blood, either unsorted or a sorted T cell fraction (not recorded which). The receptors here all came from a human donor who was either an allogeneic HSCT recipient or a stem cell or donor lymphocyte infusion donor (not recorded which). It is not recorded whose cells these are; they may come from a transplant donor.

The chain has TRBV27 and TRBJ2-2, with TRBD2 matching 10 bases. This CDR3 spans 19 amino acids. With 0 bases clipped from V and 3 bases from J, the junction kept 10 bases outside the gene matches. The germline V gene encodes CDR1 MNHEY and CDR2 SMNVEV (reference sequence). CDR3 region: CASSLSGLAGVRDTGELFF. Here the CDR3 DNA reads TGTGCCAGCAGTTTATCTGGGCTAGCGGGAGTTAGGGACACCGGGGAGCTGTTTTTT.

Only a few counts were recorded for this clonotype. The chain recombines TRBV25-1 with TRBJ2-1, with D maybe TRBD2 (6 bases). This CDR3 spans 15 amino acids. Trimming pared 4 bases from V and 6 bases from J, leaving 16 bases between. Germline values: CDR1 MGHDK, CDR2 SYGVNS. In DNA form, the CDR3 reads TGTGCCAGCAGTGGGGGACTCCCACGTATCAATGAGCAGTTCTTC. Amino acids: CASSGGLPRINEQFF.

This chain connects TRBV2 to TRBJ2-7; 8 positions match TRBD1. Germline trimming cut 6 bases from V and 11 bases from J; bases unmatched to any gene: 9. The CDR3 is 12 amino acids. Per germline, CDR1 SNHLY and CDR2 FYNNEI. The CDR3 loop is CASREDQGAEYF. The CDR3 nucleotides read TGTGCCAGCAGGGAGGATCAGGGGGCTGAGTACTTC.

The V gene is TRBV12-3 or TRBV12-4, the J gene TRBJ2-7; 8 nucleotides agree with TRBD2. V trimming: 8 bases; J trimming: 4 bases; junction bases outside the gene matches: 7. The CDR3 loop spans 13 amino acids. The CDR3 bases are TGTGCCAGCGGGAGAGCGGGAGCGTACGAGCAGTACTTC. It specifies CASGRAGAYEQYF.

This chain joins TRBV7-8 and TRBJ1-6, with D tentatively TRBD1 (6 bases). Germline-derived CDR1 and CDR2 are SGHVS and FQNEAQ. The CDR3 contains 15 residues. V was cut by 5 bases and J by 6 bases, with 14 bases left in between. The CDR3 sequence is CASSPRTECNSPLHF. The DNA for the CDR3 is TGTGCCAGCAGCCCAAGGACAGAGTGTAATTCACCCCTCCACTTT.

This clonotype was seen more than once but under ten times. The J gene is TRBJ2-7, the V gene TRBV2, with 8 positions matching TRBD1. Germline values: CDR1 SNHLY, CDR2 FYNNEI. The junction had 15 bases not matched to a gene; V was cut back by 10 bases and J by 4 bases. The CDR3 sequence is 15 residues long. The DNA for the CDR3 is TGTGCCATCGCCCCCCCTTCGGGACAGGTGTACGAGCAGTACTTC. It specifies CAIAPPSGQVYEQYF.

This clonotype occurred a few times. This chain links TRBV4-3 with TRBJ1-2, with TRBD1 identical over 10 bases. CDR1 is LGHNA, CDR2 YSLEER, per germline. J lost 0 bases, V lost 3 bases, and 4 bases had no gene match. The CDR3 consists of 16 residues. The CDR3 spells CASSQGTGVANYGYTF. As DNA, the CDR3 is TGCGCCAGCAGCCAGGGGACAGGGGTCGCTAACTATGGCTACACCTTC.

This sequence joins TRBV3-1 and TRBJ1-2; no definite D call. V shed 1 base and J shed 7 bases, with 10 bases lying between them. Germline CDR1 is LGHDT and CDR2 is YNNKEL (reference sequence). The CDR3 runs to 13 residues. The chain's CDR3 is CASSQVAGPGYTF. The CDR3 nucleotides read TGTGCCAGCAGCCAAGTGGCAGGTCCTGGCTACACCTTC.

The rearrangement links TRBV5-6 to TRBJ2-5; TRBD1 or TRBD2 may be the D gene (5 bases each). Germline assignment: CDR1 SGHDT and CDR2 YYEEEE. Trimming removed 2 bases from V and 5 bases from J, with 10 bases in between. The CDR3 runs 13 residues. The CDR3 DNA follows: TGTGCCAGCAGCTTCGTAGGGACGGAGACCCAGTACTTC. Translated, it gives CASSFVGTETQYF.

V and J are TRBV4-2 and TRBJ2-3; TRBD2 matches at 8 bases. This CDR3 has 16 amino acids. Germline CDR1 and CDR2: LGHNA and YNFKEQ. V shed 0 bases and J 2 bases; nucleotides not matched to a gene: 4. The CDR3 DNA reads TGTGCCAGCAGCCAAGAGCGGGGGGAAGCCACAGATACGCAGTATTTT. It yields the protein CASSQERGEATDTQYF.

The V call is TRBV20-1, the J call TRBJ2-5, with D possibly TRBD2 on 5 matching bases. Looked up from germline, CDR1 is DFQATT and CDR2 is SNEGSKA (reference sequence). This CDR3 spans 14 amino acids. The V end lost 0 bases, the J end lost 7 bases, and 15 bases lay between the germline ends. Here the CDR3 DNA reads TGCAGTGCTAGAGATTATGAGGACTTAGGGACCCAGTACTTC. Protein sequence: CSARDYEDLGTQYF.

This chain links TRBV28 with TRBJ1-1, with D unresolved. Trimming cost V 5 bases and J 4 bases, with 17 bases left between them. This CDR3 region has 15 residues. Looked up from germline, CDR1 is MDHEN and CDR2 is SYDVKM. CDR3: CASSISGHGITEAFF. The CDR3 region has the DNA TGTGCCAGCAGTATATCGGGCCACGGGATCACTGAAGCTTTCTTT. The full variable domain, rest sourced from reference TRBV28 and TRBJ1-1, is DVKVTQSSRYLVKRTGEKVFLECVQDMDHENMFWYRQDPGLGLRLIYFSYDVKMKEKGDIPEGYSVSREKKERFSLILESASTNQTSMYLCASSISGHGITEAFFGQGTRLTVV.

The gene calls are TRBV12-3 or TRBV12-4 and TRBJ2-5, with D uncertain. The CDR3 consists of 14 residues. The ends were cut back, 7 bases at V and 6 bases at J, with 18 bases in the middle. DNA for the CDR3: TGTGCCAGCAATCCGTTGGGGTTTAGACAGACCCAGTACTTC. This sequence encodes CASNPLGFRQTQYF.

The genes are TRBV4-3 and TRBJ1-2; D remains unclear. Trimming took 3 bases from V and 3 from J, leaving 14 bases between them. From germline, CDR1 is LGHNA and CDR2 YSLEER. The CDR3 length is 15 residues. CDR3 residues: CASSHRGRGDYGYTF. In DNA form, the CDR3 reads TGCGCCAGCAGCCACCGCGGACGGGGAGACTATGGCTACACCTTC.

This clonotype has a handful of counts. The chain uses TRBV20-1 and TRBJ1-4, with unresolved D. The CDR3 extends over 14 amino acids. CDR1 and CDR2 from the germline V gene are DFQATT and SNEGSKA (reference sequence). Trimming stripped 3 bases from V and 3 bases from J, with 11 bases between. CDR3 residues: CSARSPSSNEKLFF. CDR3 sequence (DNA): TGCAGTGCTAGGTCGCCCTCATCTAATGAAAAACTGTTTTTT.

In this sample, this clonotype turned up a few times. The rearrangement joins TRBV11-2 to TRBJ2-5, with no clear D. The CDR3 runs 14 residues. CDR1 SGHAT and CDR2 FQNNGV come from the germline V gene. V was clipped by 1 base and J by 2 bases, with 8 bases between them. CDR3 bases: TGTGCCAGCAGCTTAGCCCGCCTTCAAGAGACCCAGTACTTC. Translating gives CASSLARLQETQYF. The full variable domain, in which reference TRBV11-2 and TRBJ2-5 provide the parts outside the CDR3, is EAGVAQSPRYKIIEKRQSVAFWCNPISGHATLYWYQQILGQGPKLLIQFQNNGVVDDSQLPKDRFSAERLKGVDSTLKIQPAKLEDSAVYLCASSLARLQETQYFGPGTRLLVL.

This clonotype was seen at least ten times. The J gene is TRBJ2-1, the V gene TRBV6-5; D is possibly TRBD2 (6 bases). The V end lost 6 bases, the J end lost 7 bases, and 10 bases lay between the germline ends. The germline CDR1 and CDR2 sequences are MNHEY and SVGAGI. This CDR3 has 12 amino acids. The CDR3 DNA reads as TGTGCCAGCAGCCGCAGCGGGAATGAGCAGTTCTTC. This sequence encodes CASSRSGNEQFF.

The rearrangement joins TRBV5-1 to TRBJ2-2; 9 bases are shared with TRBD2. The germline gives CDR1 SGHRS, CDR2 YFSETQ. This CDR3 is built from 15 residues. Trimming removed 7 bases from V and 3 bases from J; junction bases left unmatched: 7. CDR3 nucleotide sequence: TGCGCCAGCGGCCGACTAGCGGTAGACACCGGGGAGCTGTTTTTT. Its protein is CASGRLAVDTGELFF.

This clonotype showed up just a few times. V gene TRBV7-8 combines with J gene TRBJ1-6, with D hard to call. Trimming pared 2 bases from V and 0 bases from J, leaving 11 bases between. Germline V gene data show CDR1 as SGHVS and CDR2 as FQNEAQ. CDR3 length: 17 residues. In DNA, the CDR3 is TGTGCCAGCAGCTTAAAGACGAGGAGCTCCTATAATTCACCCCTCCACTTT. Residues: CASSLKTRSSYNSPLHF.

V is TRBV5-1 and J is TRBJ2-3, with no clear D. Germline V gives CDR1 SGHRS, CDR2 YFSETQ. The germline V and J ends were trimmed by 0 bases and 4 bases, with 12 bases remaining between them. The CDR3 covers 15 residues. The CDR3 DNA reads as TGCGCCAGCAGCTTGGCCCACACCGGTCCAGATACGCAGTATTTT. This sequence encodes CASSLAHTGPDTQYF.

This chain uses TRBV6-1 with TRBJ2-7; 12 positions match TRBD2. This CDR3 region has 16 residues. Germline trimming cut 5 bases from V and 3 bases from J; bases unmatched to any gene: 8. Germline V gene data show CDR1 as MNHNS and CDR2 as SASEGT. Here the CDR3 DNA reads TGTGCCAGCAGTCACATACTAGCGGGGGGAGACTACGAGCAGTACTTC. As protein: CASSHILAGGDYEQYF.

The chain uses TRBV20-1 and TRBJ2-7; no definite D call. V was shortened by 0 bases and J by 3 bases, with 9 bases between the two germline ends. This CDR3 is built from 13 residues. Germline V lookup: CDR1 DFQATT, CDR2 SNEGSKA (reference sequence). In DNA form, the CDR3 reads TGCAGTGCTAGAGATCCCCTAGGCTACGAGCAGTACTTC. The encoded protein is CSARDPLGYEQYF.

This clonotype was seen more than once but under ten times. This chain links TRBV5-1 with TRBJ1-2; no reliable D call. The CDR3 runs 15 residues. V shed 0 bases and J shed 5 bases, with 14 bases lying between them. CDR1 and CDR2 (germline): SGHRS, YFSETQ. The CDR3 nucleotides read TGCGCCAGCAGCTTGGAGGCGGGAAGGGTTTATGGCTACACCTTC. Translated: CASSLEAGRVYGYTF.